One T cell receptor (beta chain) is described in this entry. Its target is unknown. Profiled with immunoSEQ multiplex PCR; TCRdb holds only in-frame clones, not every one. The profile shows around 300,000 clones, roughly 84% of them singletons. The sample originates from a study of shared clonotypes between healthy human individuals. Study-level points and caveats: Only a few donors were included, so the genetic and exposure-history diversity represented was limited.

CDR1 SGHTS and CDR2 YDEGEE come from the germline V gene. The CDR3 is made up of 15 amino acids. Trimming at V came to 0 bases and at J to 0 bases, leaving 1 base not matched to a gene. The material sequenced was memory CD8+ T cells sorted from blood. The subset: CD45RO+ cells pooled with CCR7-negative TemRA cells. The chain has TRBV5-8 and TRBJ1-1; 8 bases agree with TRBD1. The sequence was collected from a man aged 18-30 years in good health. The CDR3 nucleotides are TGTGCCAGCAGCTTGGGACAGGGGATGAACACTGAAGCTTTCTTT. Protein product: CASSLGQGMNTEAFF.